This TCR beta chain was identified during a study of T cells in tuberculosis. The overall study: Sequenced TCRs come from CD1B-GMM tetramer-binding T cells. Study-level points and caveats: Active tuberculosis patients had shorter CDR3-alpha; the beta difference was nonsignificant.

Specified time point: new active TB diagnosis, blood taken before or within 7 days of starting treatment. Tuberculosis was confirmed by positive sputum smear and/or M. tuberculosis culture. As concerns this clone: The antigen is not known.

CDR3 length: 15 residues. Germline CDR1 is LNHDA and CDR2 is SQIVND (reference sequence). V shed 5 bases, J shed 8 bases, and the junction held 13 bases outside the gene matches. Data came from immunoSEQ multiplex PCR; TCRdb stores just in-frame clones and leaves some out. The table records some 30,000 clones, 70% to 90% of them present only once. The sequencing here drew on PBMCs, taken at tuberculosis diagnosis. This chain links TRBV19 with TRBJ1-2, with 8 bases that match TRBD1. This sequence was found in an adult with tuberculosis. The CDR3 spells CASSSLQGAFSGYTF. CDR3 bases: TGTGCCAGTAGTTCTCTCCAGGGGGCGTTCAGCGGCTACACCTTC.